Listed here is a single TCR beta chain. This sample stems from a study of blood T cell repertoires in COVID-19. On the study more broadly: Spain, Italy and the United States supplied samples that represented acute and convalescent COVID-19. The analysed material was cDNA or gDNA that came from T cells, B-cell-depleted T cells, or PBMCs.

CDR3 size: 16 residues. Trimming pared 0 bases from V and 5 bases from J, leaving 13 bases between. Germline-derived CDR1 and CDR2 are LGHNA and YSLEER. As handled by the study authors: Amplification of reference gene primers provided the estimated nucleated cell counts. Clones were sequenced by immunoSEQ multiplex PCR, and TCRdb holds only the in-frame ones, with some missing. V, J and clone size reflect that table, while D and trimming were determined from the DNA. The profile shows more than 110,000 clones, less than 80% of them singletons. The sequence was collected from a woman of 80 years or more with active or convalescent COVID-19. The sequenced material came from peripheral blood. The rearrangement links TRBV4-3 to TRBJ1-4, with a possible D match to TRBD1 (6 bases). This CDR3 reads CASSQEWGPYNEKLFF. CDR3 nucleotide sequence: TGCGCCAGCAGCCAAGAATGGGGGCCGTACAATGAAAAACTGTTTTTT.